This passage covers 31 T cell receptor beta chains from one sample sequenced in a study of blood T cell repertoires in COVID-19. The protocol was immunoSEQ multiplex PCR, while the TCRdb copy is restricted to in-frame clones and leaves out a portion. The table has roughly 220,000 clones, almost 90% seen once; the top ten hold around 15%. Sequenced material: PBMCs or T cells enriched from blood (not recorded which). These receptors came from a woman in her fifties or sixties with acute COVID-19.

J is TRBJ1-6 and V is TRBV27; a possible D gene is TRBD1 (6 bases). Germline CDR1 and CDR2: MNHEY and SMNVEV (reference sequence). Trimming took off 6 bases at V and 10 bases at J, with 22 bases between the two ends. The CDR3 loop spans 16 amino acids. In DNA, the CDR3 is TGTGCCAGCAGGAAAAACGGGGGGGCGCCTGGATCACCCCTCCACTTT. This translates into CASRKNGGAPGSPLHF.

The sample holds one count of this clone. The rearrangement joins TRBV18 to TRBJ1-2; weak D call: TRBD1 (5 bases). Germline CDR1 reads KGHSH; CDR2 reads LQKENI. V lost 3 bases and J 7 bases, leaving 12 bases between the germline ends. CDR3 length equals 13 residues. For the CDR3, the DNA is TGTGCCAGCTCACCCAACGACAGTGGTGGCTACACCTTC. Translated: CASSPNDSGGYTF.

The chain is built from TRBV5-6 and TRBJ2-7; no firm D call. Trimming pared 0 bases from V and 6 bases from J, leaving 4 bases between. CDR1 and CDR2 (germline): SGHDT, YYEEEE. The CDR3 sequence is 11 residues long. The chain's CDR3 is CASSLGLEQYF. The DNA of the CDR3 is TGTGCCAGCAGCTTGGGGCTCGAGCAGTACTTC.

The V call is TRBV27, the J call TRBJ2-3; D perhaps matches TRBD1 (6 bases). This CDR3 is built from 16 residues. From germline, CDR1 is MNHEY and CDR2 SMNVEV (reference sequence). V lost 2 bases to trimming and J lost 2 bases, with 14 bases between them. CDR3 coding DNA: TGTGCCAGCAGTTTAGGTTTTGGACAGCCCACAGATACGCAGTATTTT. Encoded protein: CASSLGFGQPTDTQYF.

This chain links TRBV11-3 with TRBJ2-5, with a possible D match to TRBD2 (5 bases). Trimming pared 5 bases from V and 5 bases from J, leaving 12 bases between. The length of the CDR3 is 13 residues. From germline, CDR1 is SGHNT and CDR2 YENEEA. This chain's CDR3 is CASSATPGETQYF. In DNA, the CDR3 is TGTGCCAGCAGCGCCACACCGGGGGAGACCCAGTACTTC.

The chain combines TRBV5-4 with TRBJ2-7, with D maybe TRBD1 (6 bases). This CDR3 is 15 amino acids long. V was cut by 4 bases and J by 2 bases, with 16 bases left in between. Germline loops: CDR1 SGHNT, CDR2 YYREEE (reference sequence). CDR3 nucleotides: TGTGCCAGCAGCGCTCGCAGGACAGTACCCTACGAGCAGTACTTC. This gives the protein CASSARRTVPYEQYF.

This chain joins TRBV18 and TRBJ2-5; D gene ambiguous. Between the trimmed V and J ends, which lost 1 base and 5 bases, there was a span of 8 bases. The CDR3 extends over 13 amino acids. Germline V gene lookup returns CDR1 KGHSH and CDR2 LQKENI. CDR3 nucleotides: TGTGCCAGCTCACCACTGCGCTCCGAGACCCAGTACTTC. This sequence encodes CASSPLRSETQYF.

CDR3 protein: CASSLAGTVGNSPLHF. DNA of the CDR3: TGTGCCAGCAGCTTAGCGGGGACAGTGGGTAATTCACCCCTCCACTTT. The chain joins TRBV7-9 to TRBJ1-6, with 7 nucleotides matching TRBD1. CDR1 and CDR2 from the germline V gene are SEHNR and FQNEAQ (reference sequence). CDR3 length: 16 amino acids. The V and J ends lost 0 bases and 6 bases, in that order; junction bases with no gene match: 5.

This clone has only a few counts. This sequence joins TRBV6-5 and TRBJ1-5, with TRBD1 identical over 11 bases. The germline V gene has CDR1 MNHEY and CDR2 SVGAGI. J gave up 5 bases and V 7 bases, and 1 base lay outside the gene matches. The CDR3 loop spans 13 amino acids. The CDR3 DNA follows: TGTGCCAGCACGGACAGGGGGCATCAGCCCCAGCATTTT. This encodes CASTDRGHQPQHF.

J is TRBJ2-3 and V is TRBV7-6, with 8 nucleotides matching TRBD2. The CDR3 runs to 16 residues. Losses at the gene ends were 5 bases for V and 3 bases for J; bases not matched to a gene: 10. The V gene's germline CDR1 is SGHVS and CDR2 FNYEAQ. The CDR3, as DNA: TGTGCCAGCAGCACTAAGCGGGAGCACCCAACAGATACGCAGTATTTT. Translation gives CASSTKREHPTDTQYF. The entire variable domain, with the rest obtained from reference TRBV7-6 and TRBJ2-3, is as follows: GAGVSQSPRYKVTKRGQDVALRCDPISGHVSLYWYRQALGQGPEFLTYFNYEAQQDKSGLPNDRFSAERPEGSISTLTIQRTEQRDSAMYRCASSTKREHPTDTQYFGPGTRLTVL.

The V call is TRBV3-1 (or the pseudogene TRBV3-2), the J call TRBJ1-5, with D tentatively TRBD1 (5 bases). CDR3 length: 15 amino acids. Per the germline V gene, CDR1 is LGHDT and CDR2 is YNNKEL (reference sequence). With 0 bases removed from V and 6 bases from J, the gap between germline ends came to 12 bases. CDR3 DNA sequence: TGTGCCAGCAGCCAAGATAGTAAAGGGGTTCAGCCCCAGCATTTT. Translated, it gives CASSQDSKGVQPQHF.

This clone was observed a single time. J is TRBJ2-1 and V is TRBV11-3; unclear D gene. Between the trimmed V and J ends, which lost 4 bases and 4 bases, there was a span of 5 bases. The CDR3 runs 12 residues. Germline CDR1 and CDR2: SGHNT and YENEEA. The CDR3 nucleotides read TGTGCCAGCAGCTCGAGGTACAATGAGCAGTTCTTC. This translates into CASSSRYNEQFF.

This clone was seen only once. The chain uses TRBV27 and TRBJ1-5; D uncertain. V was shortened by 2 bases and J by 4 bases, with 12 bases between the two germline ends. The length of the CDR3 is 15 residues. CDR1 is MNHEY and CDR2 is SMNVEV in the germline V gene (reference sequence). CDR3 region: CASSLMRARNQPQHF. The CDR3 nucleotides are TGTGCCAGCAGTTTAATGAGGGCACGGAATCAGCCCCAGCATTTT.

This chain joins TRBV4-1 and TRBJ1-2; the D is unclear. Germline CDR1 MGHRA, CDR2 YSYEKL. CDR3 size: 11 residues. V lost 3 bases to trimming and J lost 9 bases, with 8 bases between them. CDR3 sequence: CASSQARSYTF. The CDR3 DNA is TGCGCCAGCAGCCAGGCGAGGAGCTACACCTTC.

The chain couples TRBV5-4 to TRBJ2-1, with a possible D match to TRBD2 (5 bases). The length of the CDR3 is 15 residues. Germline CDR1 and CDR2: SGHNT and YYREEE (reference sequence). The V gene lost 0 bases and the J gene lost 0 bases, with 7 bases spanning the gap. The CDR3 loop is CASSLGGSSYNEQFF. For the CDR3, the DNA is TGTGCCAGCAGCTTGGGTGGGAGCTCCTACAATGAGCAGTTCTTC.

A few counts support this clone. The CDR3 spells CASSYERYEQYF. The CDR3 DNA is TGTGCCAGCAGTTACGAGAGGTACGAGCAGTACTTC. The rearrangement joins TRBV6-6 to TRBJ2-7; D ambiguous. V was cut by 2 bases and J by 4 bases, with 6 bases left in between. Germline values: CDR1 MNHNY, CDR2 SVGAGI (reference sequence). CDR3 size: 12 residues.

As DNA, the CDR3 is TGTGCCACCAGCAGAGGTGCGGGGACAGCTAAAAACACCGGGGAGCTGTTTTTT. Translating it yields CATSRGAGTAKNTGELFF. The chain recombines TRBV15 with TRBJ2-2; D is perhaps TRBD1 (7 bases). Looked up from germline, CDR1 is LNHNV and CDR2 is YYDKDF (reference sequence). The CDR3 loop spans 18 amino acids. V lost 1 base, J lost 2 bases, and 17 bases lay in between.

The CDR3 region is CASSASGTSGIQAKNIQYF. The CDR3 nucleotides read TGTGCCAGTAGTGCCTCCGGGACTAGCGGGATCCAGGCCAAAAACATTCAGTACTTC. The chain has TRBV19 and TRBJ2-4; 13 bases fit TRBD2. The trim removed 5 bases at V and 1 base at J, leaving 11 bases unmatched. From germline, CDR1 is LNHDA and CDR2 SQIVND (reference sequence). The length of the CDR3 is 19 residues.

The CDR3 is CASSQDQGTGANVLTF. CDR3 DNA sequence: TGTGCCAGCAGCCAAGACCAGGGGACTGGGGCCAACGTCCTGACTTTC. The chain is built from TRBV4-2 and TRBJ2-6, with D maybe TRBD1 (6 bases). Looked up from germline, CDR1 is LGHNA and CDR2 is YNFKEQ. The V gene lost 0 bases and the J gene lost 2 bases, with 8 bases spanning the gap. The CDR3 contains 16 residues.

This clone appeared a few times. V gene TRBV28 combines with J gene TRBJ2-7; TRBD1 matches at 8 bases. V trimming: 2 bases; J trimming: 7 bases; junction bases outside the gene matches: 7. Germline CDR1 reads MDHEN; CDR2 reads SYDVKM. CDR3 size: 14 residues. In DNA, the CDR3 is TGTGCCAGCAGTTTACGGCAGGGGGCGAGAGAGCAGTACTTC. It encodes CASSLRQGAREQYF.

This chain connects TRBV10-3 to TRBJ1-1; D gene unclear. The ends were cut back, 5 bases at V and 5 bases at J, with 9 bases in the middle. CDR1 and CDR2 from the germline V gene are ENHRY and SYGVKD. The CDR3 contains 12 residues. The CDR3 nucleotides are TGTGCCATCAGTTTACCCGGTACTGAAGCTTTCTTT. Translation gives CAISLPGTEAFF.

The chain recombines TRBV29-1 with TRBJ1-1; TRBD1 is a possible D gene (5 bases). CDR3 length: 17 amino acids. The V end was cut by 6 bases, the J end by 0 bases, with 23 bases between. Germline V gene data show CDR1 as SQVTM and CDR2 as ANQGSEA. The CDR3 DNA follows: TGCAGCGTCGAGAGAGCCCGGGACTCACTTATGAACACTGAAGCTTTCTTT. Amino acid sequence: CSVERARDSLMNTEAFF.

The gene calls are TRBV30 and TRBJ2-3, with D perhaps TRBD2 (5 bases). This CDR3 spans 15 amino acids. Trimming cost V 4 bases and J 0 bases, with 14 bases left between them. Germline V gives CDR1 GTSNPN, CDR2 SVGIG (reference sequence). The CDR3, as DNA: TGTGCCTGGAACAAACTAGGGCCTAGCACAGATACGCAGTATTTT. Translated, it gives CAWNKLGPSTDTQYF.

The chain uses TRBV20-1 and TRBJ1-1; the D gene is possibly TRBD1 (5 bases). The CDR3 contains 11 residues. The germline V gene has CDR1 DFQATT and CDR2 SNEGSKA (reference sequence). Trimming shortened V by 7 bases and J by 6 bases, and 12 bases separated the two germline ends. The CDR3 is CSVFRVSEAFF. CDR3 sequence (DNA): TGCAGTGTTTTCAGGGTCTCTGAAGCTTTCTTT.

The rearrangement uses TRBV28 and TRBJ2-3; 10 positions agree with TRBD2. Germline lookup yields CDR1 MDHEN and CDR2 SYDVKM. CDR3 size: 15 residues. The junction had 15 bases not matched to a gene; V was cut back by 10 bases and J by 8 bases. The CDR3 DNA follows: TGTGCCACCCCGGTGTGGACTAGCGGCCCAGGTACGCAGTATTTT. It codes for CATPVWTSGPGTQYF.

The V call is TRBV28, the J call TRBJ2-1, with TRBD2 matching over 10 bases. In germline, CDR1 is MDHEN, CDR2 SYDVKM. This CDR3 spans 16 amino acids. After removal of 5 bases from V and 6 bases from J, the junction contained 10 bases not matched to a gene. The chain's CDR3 is CASSIQGLAGVNEQFF. The CDR3 coding sequence is TGTGCCAGCAGTATCCAGGGCCTAGCGGGAGTCAATGAGCAGTTCTTC.

V is TRBV6-2 or TRBV6-3 and J is TRBJ1-5, with a tentative D call TRBD1 (6 bases). The CDR3 has 15 amino acids. Germline CDR1 and CDR2: MNHEY and SVGEGT. V shed 5 bases and J shed 5 bases, with 16 bases lying between them. The CDR3 reads CASSITGKDYQPQHF. The CDR3 DNA follows: TGTGCCAGCAGTATCACAGGGAAAGACTATCAGCCCCAGCATTTT.

This clone turned up a few times. This rearrangement joins TRBV2 to TRBJ1-5, with D perhaps matching TRBD1 (6 bases). Trimming took off 4 bases at V and 2 bases at J, with 21 bases between the two ends. Germline CDR1 and CDR2: SNHLY and FYNNEI. CDR3 length: 18 residues. DNA of the CDR3: TGTGCCAGCAGTGTGAGGAAAACAGGGCTTAGAGGCAATCAGCCCCAGCATTTT. Amino acid sequence: CASSVRKTGLRGNQPQHF.

About this clone itself: This clone may be a read error of a much larger clone one base away. This sequence joins TRBV28 and TRBJ2-2; TRBD1 aligns across 7 bases. Germline CDR1 reads MDHEN; CDR2 reads SYDVKM. The V and J ends lost 3 bases and 0 bases, in that order; junction bases with no gene match: 1. This CDR3 region has 15 residues. The CDR3 sequence: CASSLGTANTGELFF. The DNA for the CDR3 is TGTGCCAGCAGTTTGGGGACAGCGAACACCGGGGAGCTGTTTTTT.

This clone was seen only once. The chain has TRBV6-1 and TRBJ2-7, with D unclear. CDR1 is MNHNS, CDR2 SASEGT, per germline. V was trimmed by 1 base and J by 3 bases, leaving 7 bases between them. The CDR3 is 13 residues long. The CDR3 reads CASSEGSYYEQYF. CDR3 coding DNA: TGTGCCAGCAGTGAAGGTTCGTACTACGAGCAGTACTTC.

The gene calls are TRBV28 and TRBJ1-2; D possibly corresponds to TRBD1 (5 bases). Trimming cost V 4 bases and J 3 bases, with 15 bases left between them. The CDR3 contains 15 residues. Germline loops: CDR1 MDHEN, CDR2 SYDVKM. This CDR3 reads CASSYIGGGYYGYTF. The CDR3 DNA reads TGTGCCAGCAGTTATATCGGGGGTGGGTACTATGGCTACACCTTC.